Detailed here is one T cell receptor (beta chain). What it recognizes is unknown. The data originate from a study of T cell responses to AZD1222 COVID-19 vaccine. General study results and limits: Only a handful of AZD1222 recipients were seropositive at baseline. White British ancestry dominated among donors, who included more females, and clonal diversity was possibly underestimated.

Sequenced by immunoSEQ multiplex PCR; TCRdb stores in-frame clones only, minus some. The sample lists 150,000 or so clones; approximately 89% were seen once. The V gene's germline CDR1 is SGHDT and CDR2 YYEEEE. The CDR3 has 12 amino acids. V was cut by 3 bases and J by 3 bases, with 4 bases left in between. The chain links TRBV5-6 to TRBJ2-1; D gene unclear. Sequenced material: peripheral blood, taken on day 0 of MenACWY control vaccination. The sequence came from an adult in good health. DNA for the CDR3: TGTGCCAGCAGCTATAGCTACAATGAGCAGTTCTTC. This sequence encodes CASSYSYNEQFF.